These 3 T cell receptor beta chains were all obtained from the same sample, sequenced in a study of beta chain features in type 1 diabetes. Their target antigens are unknown. Findings of the study overall: Across all four CD4+ subsets, people with type 1 diabetes showed modestly shorter TCRB CDR3s.

Since all of the isolated RNA was reverse transcribed, expressed TCRB transcripts were what got sequenced. Clones were sequenced by immunoSEQ multiplex PCR, and TCRdb holds only the in-frame ones, with some missing. The sample has 300,000 to 400,000 clones, 13% seen once. Sequencing was carried out using naive CD4+ T cells from blood. These receptors originate from a woman between 18 and 29 years old with type 1 diabetes.

CDR3 sequence (DNA): TGTGCCAGCAGTGTAGGGGTGCGAGAGACCCAGTACTTC. It is translated as CASSVGVRETQYF. This chain links TRBV2 with TRBJ2-5, with a tentative D call TRBD1 (5 bases). Germline V gives CDR1 SNHLY, CDR2 FYNNEI. The ends were cut back, 4 bases at V and 4 bases at J, with 10 bases in the middle. CDR3 size: 13 residues.

This clone was seen more than once but under ten times. The rearrangement links TRBV5-1 to TRBJ2-1; D is perhaps TRBD2 (5 bases). V was shortened by 4 bases and J by 4 bases, with 15 bases between the two germline ends. CDR1 is SGHRS and CDR2 is YFSETQ in the germline V gene. The CDR3 has 15 residues. The CDR3 loop is CASSPRTGPYNEQFF. DNA for the CDR3: TGCGCCAGCAGCCCCAGGACTGGCCCTTACAATGAGCAGTTCTTC.

This clone was seen a few times. This chain connects TRBV27 to TRBJ2-6; D gene unclear. The V gene's germline CDR1 is MNHEY and CDR2 SMNVEV (reference sequence). Trimming stripped 2 bases from V and 1 base from J, with 12 bases between. This CDR3 is built from 17 residues. CDR3 region: CASSLRHTLSGANVLTF. CDR3 sequence (DNA): TGTGCCAGCAGTTTAAGACATACTTTATCTGGGGCCAACGTCCTGACTTTC.